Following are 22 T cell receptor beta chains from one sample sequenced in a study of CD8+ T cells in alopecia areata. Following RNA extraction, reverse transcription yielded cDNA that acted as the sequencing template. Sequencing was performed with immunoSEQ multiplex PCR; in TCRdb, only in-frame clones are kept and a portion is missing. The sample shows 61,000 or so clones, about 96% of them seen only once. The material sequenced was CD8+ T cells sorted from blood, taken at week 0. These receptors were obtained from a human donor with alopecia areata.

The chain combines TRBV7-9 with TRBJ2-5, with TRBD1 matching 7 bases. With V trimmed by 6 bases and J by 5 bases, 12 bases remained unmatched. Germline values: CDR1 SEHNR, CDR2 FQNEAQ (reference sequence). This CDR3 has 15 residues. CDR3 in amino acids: CASRPTGDLRETQYF. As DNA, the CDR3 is TGTGCCAGCAGGCCTACAGGGGATTTAAGGGAGACCCAGTACTTC.

The CDR3 bases are TGTGCCAGCTTTAGATCGGGGATCTCTGGAAACACCATATATTTT. It yields the protein CASFRSGISGNTIYF. The V call is TRBV19, the J call TRBJ1-3; D not certain. V lost 9 bases and J 0 bases, leaving 15 bases between the germline ends. Germline CDR1 is LNHDA and CDR2 is SQIVND (reference sequence). The CDR3 extends over 15 amino acids.

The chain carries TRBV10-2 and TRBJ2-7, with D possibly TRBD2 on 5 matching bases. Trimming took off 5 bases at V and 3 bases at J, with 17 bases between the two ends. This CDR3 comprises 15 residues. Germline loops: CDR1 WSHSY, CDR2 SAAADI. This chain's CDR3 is CASSHPTGVNYEQYF. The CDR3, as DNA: TGCGCCAGCAGTCACCCCACCGGGGTGAACTACGAGCAGTACTTC.

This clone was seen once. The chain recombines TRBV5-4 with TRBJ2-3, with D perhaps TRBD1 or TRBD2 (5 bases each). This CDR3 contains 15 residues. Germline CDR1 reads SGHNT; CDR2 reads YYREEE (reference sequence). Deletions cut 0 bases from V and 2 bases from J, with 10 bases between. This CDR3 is CASSLVGLATDTQYF. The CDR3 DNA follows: TGTGCCAGCAGCTTGGTGGGGCTAGCCACAGATACGCAGTATTTT.

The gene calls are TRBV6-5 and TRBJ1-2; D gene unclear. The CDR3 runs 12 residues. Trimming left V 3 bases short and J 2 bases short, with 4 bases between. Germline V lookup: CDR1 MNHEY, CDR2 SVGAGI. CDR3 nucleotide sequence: TGTGCCAGCAGTTATGGAAACTATGGCTACACCTTC. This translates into CASSYGNYGYTF.

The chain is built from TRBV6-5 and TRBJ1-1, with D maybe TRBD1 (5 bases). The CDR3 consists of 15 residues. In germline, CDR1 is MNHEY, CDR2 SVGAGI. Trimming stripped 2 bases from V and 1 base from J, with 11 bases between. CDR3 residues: CASSYTWQGNTEAFF. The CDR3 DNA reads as TGTGCCAGCAGTTACACCTGGCAGGGGAACACTGAAGCTTTCTTT.

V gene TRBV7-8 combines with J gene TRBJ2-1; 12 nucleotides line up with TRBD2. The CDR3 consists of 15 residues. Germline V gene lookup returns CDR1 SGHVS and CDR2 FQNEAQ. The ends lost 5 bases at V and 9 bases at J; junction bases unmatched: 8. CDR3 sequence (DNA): TGTGCCAGCAGCCAATCTAGCGGGGGGGCCCCTGAGCAGTTCTTC. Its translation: CASSQSSGGAPEQFF.

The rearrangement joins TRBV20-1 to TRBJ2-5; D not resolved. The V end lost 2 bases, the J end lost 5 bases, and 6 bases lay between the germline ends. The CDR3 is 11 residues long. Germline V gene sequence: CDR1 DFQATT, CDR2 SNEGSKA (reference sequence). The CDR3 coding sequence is TGCAGTGCTAGACCCGGGGAGACCCAGTACTTC. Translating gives CSARPGETQYF.

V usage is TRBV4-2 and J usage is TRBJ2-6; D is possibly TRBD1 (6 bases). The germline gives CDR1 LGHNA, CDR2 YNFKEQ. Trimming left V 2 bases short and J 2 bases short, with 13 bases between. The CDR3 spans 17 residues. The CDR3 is CASSQPKTGPGANVLTF. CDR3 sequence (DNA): TGTGCCAGCAGCCAACCTAAAACAGGGCCTGGGGCCAACGTCCTGACTTTC.

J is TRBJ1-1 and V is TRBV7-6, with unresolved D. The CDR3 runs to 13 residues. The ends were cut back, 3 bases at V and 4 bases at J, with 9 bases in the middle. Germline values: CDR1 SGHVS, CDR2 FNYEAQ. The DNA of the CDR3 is TGTGCCAGCAGCTTCGACCCCGTCACTGAAGCTTTCTTT. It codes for CASSFDPVTEAFF.

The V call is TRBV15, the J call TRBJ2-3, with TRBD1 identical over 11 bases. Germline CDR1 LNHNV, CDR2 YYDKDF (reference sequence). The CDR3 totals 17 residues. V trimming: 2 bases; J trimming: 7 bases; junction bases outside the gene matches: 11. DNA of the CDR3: TGTGCCACCAGCAGAAAGGCGGGACAGGGGGAAATAAATACGCAGTATTTT. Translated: CATSRKAGQGEINTQYF.

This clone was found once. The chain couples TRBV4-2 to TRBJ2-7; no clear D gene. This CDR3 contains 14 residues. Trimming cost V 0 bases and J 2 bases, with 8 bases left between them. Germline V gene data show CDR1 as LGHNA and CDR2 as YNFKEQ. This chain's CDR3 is CASSQETYTYEQYF. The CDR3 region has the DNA TGTGCCAGCAGCCAAGAGACATATACCTACGAGCAGTACTTC.

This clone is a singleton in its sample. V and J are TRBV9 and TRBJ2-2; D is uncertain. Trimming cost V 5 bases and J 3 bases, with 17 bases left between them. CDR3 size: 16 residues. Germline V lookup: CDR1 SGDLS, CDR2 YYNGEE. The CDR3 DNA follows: TGTGCCAGCAGAGACGGCACCTCTTGGGACACCGGGGAGCTGTTTTTT. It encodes CASRDGTSWDTGELFF. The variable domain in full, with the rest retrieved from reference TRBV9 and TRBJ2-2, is DSGVTQTPKHLITATGQRVTLRCSPRSGDLSVYWYQQSLDQGLQFLIQYYNGEERAKGNILERFSAQQFPDLHSELNLSSLELGDSALYFCASRDGTSWDTGELFFGEGSRLTVL.

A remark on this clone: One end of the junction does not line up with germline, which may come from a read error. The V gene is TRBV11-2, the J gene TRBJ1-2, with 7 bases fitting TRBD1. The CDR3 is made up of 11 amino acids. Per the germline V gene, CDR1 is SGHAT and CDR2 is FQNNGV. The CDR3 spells CASSSIRDRRF. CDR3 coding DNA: TGTGCCAGCAGCTCGATCCGGGACAGAAGGTTC.

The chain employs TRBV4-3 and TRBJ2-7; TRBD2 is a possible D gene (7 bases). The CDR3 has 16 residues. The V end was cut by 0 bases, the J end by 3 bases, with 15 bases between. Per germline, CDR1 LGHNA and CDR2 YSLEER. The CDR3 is CASSQERGGWGYEQYF. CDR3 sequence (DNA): TGCGCCAGCAGCCAAGAAAGGGGGGGATGGGGCTACGAGCAGTACTTC.

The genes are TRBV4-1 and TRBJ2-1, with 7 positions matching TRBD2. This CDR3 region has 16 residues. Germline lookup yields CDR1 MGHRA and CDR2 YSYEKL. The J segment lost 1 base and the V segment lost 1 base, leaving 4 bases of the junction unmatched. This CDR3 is CASSQGDGGSYNEQFF. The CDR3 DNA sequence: TGCGCCAGCAGCCAAGGGGACGGGGGGTCCTACAATGAGCAGTTCTTC.

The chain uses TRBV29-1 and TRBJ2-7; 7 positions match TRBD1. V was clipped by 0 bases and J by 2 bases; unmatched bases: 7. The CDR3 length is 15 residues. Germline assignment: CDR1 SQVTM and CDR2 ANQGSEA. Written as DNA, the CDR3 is TGCAGCGTTGAAGATCAAAGGGGGCAGGCCTACGAGCAGTACTTC. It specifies CSVEDQRGQAYEQYF.

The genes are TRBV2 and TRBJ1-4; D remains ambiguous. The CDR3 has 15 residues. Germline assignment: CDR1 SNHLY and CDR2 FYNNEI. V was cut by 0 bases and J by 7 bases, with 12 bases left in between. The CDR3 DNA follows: TGTGCCAGCAGTGAAGCCCTAGACGGCGGTGAAAAACTGTTTTTT. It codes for CASSEALDGGEKLFF.

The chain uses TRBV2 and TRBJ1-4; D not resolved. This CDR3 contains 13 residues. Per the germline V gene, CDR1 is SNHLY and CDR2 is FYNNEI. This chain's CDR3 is CAAAGRINEKLFF. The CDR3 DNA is TGTGCTGCAGCAGGACGGATTAATGAAAAACTGTTTTTT. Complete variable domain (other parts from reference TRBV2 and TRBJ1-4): EPEVTQTPSHQVTQMGQEVILRCVPISNHLYFYWYRQILGQKVEFLVSFYNNEISEKSEIFDDQFSVERPDGSNFTLKIRSTKLEDSAMYFCAAAGRINEKLFFGSGTQLSVL.

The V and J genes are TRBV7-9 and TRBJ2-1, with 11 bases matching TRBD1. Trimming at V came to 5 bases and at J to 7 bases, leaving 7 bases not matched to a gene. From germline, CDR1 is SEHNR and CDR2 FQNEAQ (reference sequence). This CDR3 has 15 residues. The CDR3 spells CASSPRDRGVNEQFF. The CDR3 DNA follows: TGTGCCAGCAGCCCTCGGGACAGGGGGGTTAATGAGCAGTTCTTC.

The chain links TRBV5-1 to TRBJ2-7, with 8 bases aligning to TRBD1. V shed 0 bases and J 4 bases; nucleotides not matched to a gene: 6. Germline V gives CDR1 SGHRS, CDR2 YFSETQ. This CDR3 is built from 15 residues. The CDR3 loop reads CASSLGTGSRYEQYF. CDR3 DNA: TGCGCCAGCAGCTTGGGGACAGGGTCGAGGTACGAGCAGTACTTC.

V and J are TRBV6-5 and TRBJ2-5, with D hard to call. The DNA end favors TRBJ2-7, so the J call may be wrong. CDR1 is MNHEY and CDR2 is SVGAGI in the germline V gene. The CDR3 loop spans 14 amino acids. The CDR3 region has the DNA TGTGCCAGCAAGTGGCACCAAGAAGCCTACGAGCAGTACTTC. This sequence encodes CASKWHQEAYEQYF.